This T cell receptor beta chain was documented in a study of graft-versus-host responses after intestinal transplantation. Points from the study as a whole: Individuals who had graft-donor T cell macrochimerism had allografts that showed high graft-versus-host to host-versus-graft clonal ratios.

TCRdb's copy holds only in-frame clones and misses some; the assay was immunoSEQ multiplex PCR. The sample records tens of thousands of clones, more than 85% being singletons. Per germline, CDR1 MDHEN and CDR2 SYDVKM. V shed 5 bases and J shed 9 bases, with 12 bases lying between them. CDR3 length: 12 amino acids. This clone was seen a few times. Its antigen is undetermined. V is TRBV28 and J is TRBJ2-3, with D uncertain. This sequence originates from a human donor who was the organ donor for an intestinal transplant. The input for sequencing was unstimulated CD4+ T cells sorted from spleen or lymph node cells, taken before transplant. The CDR3 here is CASSPKTTTQYF. As DNA, the CDR3 is TGTGCCAGCAGTCCGAAAACCACAACGCAGTATTTT.